This entry lists 5 T cell receptor beta chains sequenced from one sample in a study of shared clonotypes between healthy human individuals. Here immunoSEQ multiplex PCR was the method, and the copy in TCRdb shows in-frame clones only, minus some. The sample has some 2.1 million clones; about 95% are singletons. Naivety among CD8 cells was defined by CD45RO negativity and positive CCR7 selection, thereby excluding terminally differentiated effector memory CD45RA+ cells. The sample comprised naive CD8+ T cells sorted from blood. Receptors originate from a young man in good health.

The chain has TRBV29-1 and TRBJ2-2; no firm D call. The CDR3 totals 12 residues. V gave up 0 bases and J gave up 9 bases, with 8 bases separating them. Looked up from germline, CDR1 is SQVTM and CDR2 is ANQGSEA. The CDR3 DNA follows: TGCAGCGTTGAAGACGGTGGGCGGGAGCTGTTTTTT. Residues: CSVEDGGRELFF.

The V gene is TRBV7-9, the J gene TRBJ2-2; D is possibly TRBD1 (5 bases). Germline lookup yields CDR1 SEHNR and CDR2 FQNEAQ (reference sequence). This CDR3 spans 17 amino acids. V was pared by 2 bases and J by 0 bases, with 13 bases between. Here the CDR3 reads CASSLLGHPTNTGELFF. CDR3 nucleotide sequence: TGTGCCAGCAGCTTATTAGGACATCCTACGAACACCGGGGAGCTGTTTTTT.

About this clone itself: Other DNA sequences in this sample translate to the same CDR3. This chain joins TRBV27 and TRBJ2-2; no clear D gene. The CDR3 covers 12 residues. Trimming removed 3 bases at V and 6 bases at J, with 5 bases between. Germline lookup yields CDR1 MNHEY and CDR2 SMNVEV (reference sequence). This chain's CDR3 is CASSLSPGELFF. CDR3 sequence (DNA): TGTGCCAGCAGTTTGAGTCCCGGGGAGCTGTTTTTT.

This rearrangement joins TRBV19 to TRBJ1-5; TRBD1 is a possible D gene (5 bases). The CDR3 totals 14 residues. V was clipped by 7 bases and J by 0 bases, with 10 bases between them. Germline CDR1 LNHDA, CDR2 SQIVND (reference sequence). CDR3 coding DNA: TGTGCCAGTACCCCGGGGGATAGCAATCAGCCCCAGCATTTT. This sequence encodes CASTPGDSNQPQHF.

A single count supports this clone. The rearrangement joins TRBV6-1 to TRBJ1-5; 7 bases are a match to TRBD1. The CDR3 contains 15 residues. V dropped 5 bases and J dropped 5; count of bases not matched to a gene: 9. The germline gives CDR1 MNHNS, CDR2 SASEGT. CDR3: CASSTGTADHQPQHF. In nucleotides, the CDR3 is TGTGCCAGCAGTACCGGGACAGCTGACCATCAGCCCCAGCATTTT.